One and the same sample provided the 27 T cell receptor beta chains below, sequenced in a study of OX40 agonist ivuxolimab in advanced cancers. The repertoire was sequenced with immunoSEQ multiplex PCR; TCRdb's copy has only in-frame clones and lacks some. The sample lists 67,000 or so clones, about nine tenths occurring once. The sample in question was CD4+ or CD8+ T cells sorted from blood, obtained in a trial of the OX40 agonist ivuxolimab. The receptors derive from an adult with an advanced solid tumor such as melanoma, head and neck, liver or kidney cancer.

The chain couples TRBV6-6 to TRBJ2-3, with TRBD2 identical over 12 bases. V lost 4 bases, J lost 1 base, and 0 bases stayed unmatched. Germline V CDR1 and CDR2: MNHNY, SVGAGI (reference sequence). The CDR3 is 15 residues long. In DNA form, the CDR3 reads TGTGCCAGCAGTTGGACTAGCGGGGGCACAGATACGCAGTATTTT. It yields the protein CASSWTSGGTDTQYF.

The chain recombines TRBV18 with TRBJ2-1, with unresolved D. V lost 1 base and J 6 bases, leaving 4 bases between the germline ends. Germline CDR1 reads KGHSH; CDR2 reads LQKENI. This CDR3 is built from 12 residues. For the CDR3, the DNA is TGTGCCAGCTCACCACGGTCCAATGAGCAGTTCTTC. As protein: CASSPRSNEQFF.

This rearrangement joins TRBV2 to TRBJ2-2; D is possibly TRBD1 (6 bases). The CDR3 spans 12 residues. V lost 8 bases to trimming and J lost 8 bases, with 12 bases between them. Germline lookup yields CDR1 SNHLY and CDR2 FYNNEI. The CDR3 nucleotides are TGTGCCAGCGTCCAGGGGCATGGGGAGCTGTTTTTT. Amino acid sequence: CASVQGHGELFF.

V is TRBV27 and J is TRBJ1-3; 7 nucleotides align to TRBD1. CDR3 length: 16 residues. Trimming at V came to 6 bases and at J to 4 bases, leaving 12 bases not matched to a gene. CDR1 is MNHEY, CDR2 SMNVEV, per germline (reference sequence). The CDR3, as DNA: TGTGCCAGCAGCCAAACGCAGGGGGTTGGGGGAAACACCATATATTTT. This encodes CASSQTQGVGGNTIYF.

The genes are TRBV10-3 and TRBJ2-7, with a weak D call TRBD1 (6 bases). CDR3 length equals 13 residues. The V end lost 7 bases, the J end lost 5 bases, and 15 bases lay between the germline ends. Germline CDR1 and CDR2: ENHRY and SYGVKD. The DNA for the CDR3 is TGTGCCATCACCCTAGGACAGTTTAACGAGCAGTACTTC. This gives the protein CAITLGQFNEQYF.

J is TRBJ2-7 and V is TRBV10-2; D call uncertain. Germline V CDR1 and CDR2: WSHSY, SAAADI. CDR3 length: 14 amino acids. Trimming removed 6 bases from V and 0 bases from J, with 12 bases in between. CDR3 DNA: TGCGCCAGCAGAAGAGACGGAAACTCCTACGAGCAGTACTTC. Amino acid sequence: CASRRDGNSYEQYF.

This chain joins TRBV6-1 and TRBJ1-5, with a possible D match to TRBD1 (6 bases). Trimming removed 9 bases from V and 7 bases from J, with 22 bases in between. CDR3 size: 15 residues. CDR1 is MNHNS, CDR2 SASEGT, per germline. CDR3 DNA sequence: TGTGCCAGTATACCGTTGTGGGGGCAAGAACAGCCCCAGCATTTT. Encoded protein: CASIPLWGQEQPQHF.

This rearrangement joins TRBV7-2 to TRBJ2-3, with 12 positions matching TRBD2. CDR3 length: 16 residues. CDR1 SGHTA and CDR2 FQGNSA come from the germline V gene. Unmatched junction bases numbered 1, after V lost 0 bases and J lost 3 bases. DNA for the CDR3: TGTGCCAGCAGCTTAGCGCTAGCGGGGGGGACAGATACGCAGTATTTT. Protein: CASSLALAGGTDTQYF.

The genes are TRBV2 and TRBJ1-4; D is possibly TRBD1 (6 bases). There are 13 residues in the CDR3. The germline gives CDR1 SNHLY, CDR2 FYNNEI. Trimming removed 11 bases at V and 6 bases at J, with 16 bases between. The DNA of the CDR3 is TGTGCCTCAAGGGTGGGGGCAGATGAAAAACTGTTTTTT. Its protein is CASRVGADEKLFF. The complete variable domain, with remaining parts taken from reference TRBV2 and TRBJ1-4, reads EPEVTQTPSHQVTQMGQEVILRCVPISNHLYFYWYRQILGQKVEFLVSFYNNEISEKSEIFDDQFSVERPDGSNFTLKIRSTKLEDSAMYFCASRVGADEKLFFGSGTQLSVL.

This clone was detected only once. The chain couples TRBV5-1 to TRBJ2-5; 12 bases fit TRBD2. CDR3 size: 17 residues. CDR1 and CDR2 from the germline V gene are SGHRS and YFSETQ. Germline trimming cut 4 bases from V and 1 base from J; bases unmatched to any gene: 8. CDR3 in DNA: TGCGCCAGCAGCCTAGGGACTAGCGGGCTCCTCCAAGAGACCCAGTACTTC. It codes for CASSLGTSGLLQETQYF.

The V and J genes are TRBV4-2 and TRBJ2-7; D is possibly TRBD2 (5 bases). The germline V and J ends were trimmed by 1 base and 3 bases, with 13 bases remaining between them. The CDR3 is 15 amino acids. Germline V CDR1 and CDR2: LGHNA, YNFKEQ. CDR3 in DNA: TGTGCCAGCAGCCAAGGGCACGGGAAGAACTACGAGCAGTACTTC. Translation gives CASSQGHGKNYEQYF.

The chain joins TRBV19 to TRBJ2-7; 11 bases are a match to TRBD2. The trim removed 5 bases at V and 1 base at J, leaving 4 bases unmatched. This CDR3 contains 15 residues. Germline lookup yields CDR1 LNHDA and CDR2 SQIVND (reference sequence). Written as DNA, the CDR3 is TGTGCCAGTAGTTCGACTAGCGGGGAGTCCTACGAGCAGTACTTC. As protein: CASSSTSGESYEQYF. The whole variable domain, filled in from reference TRBV19 and TRBJ2-7, reads DGGITQSPKYLFRKEGQNVTLSCEQNLNHDAMYWYRQDPGQGLRLIYYSQIVNDFQKGDIAEGYSVSREKKESFPLTVTSAQKNPTAFYLCASSSTSGESYEQYFGPGTRLTVT.

The J gene is TRBJ2-3, the V gene TRBV25-1, with TRBD2 matching over 12 bases. CDR1 and CDR2 from the germline V gene are MGHDK and SYGVNS. The CDR3 runs 16 residues. Germline trimming cut 3 bases from V and 3 bases from J; bases unmatched to any gene: 4. CDR3 in amino acids: CASSETSGGSTDTQYF. The CDR3 nucleotides are TGTGCCAGCAGTGAGACTAGCGGGGGATCAACAGATACGCAGTATTTT.

The gene calls are TRBV6-1 and TRBJ2-4, with no clear D. V was shortened by 2 bases and J by 0 bases, with 11 bases between the two germline ends. The CDR3 runs to 16 residues. CDR1 MNHNS and CDR2 SASEGT come from the germline V gene. The CDR3 DNA follows: TGTGCCAGCAGTGAAATACCTAAGCTAGCCAAAAACATTCAGTACTTC. Translating gives CASSEIPKLAKNIQYF.

The V call is TRBV7-9, the J call TRBJ2-7; 9 bases align to TRBD1. This CDR3 spans 15 amino acids. Germline CDR1 and CDR2: SEHNR and FQNEAQ (reference sequence). V lost 6 bases, J lost 3 bases, and 9 bases stayed unmatched. The CDR3 DNA reads TGTGCCAGCAGTGCCGACAGGGGGGAATTCTACGAGCAGTACTTC. Protein sequence: CASSADRGEFYEQYF.

The chain couples TRBV10-2 to TRBJ1-3; D gene ambiguous. The germline V gene has CDR1 WSHSY and CDR2 SAAADI. The CDR3 has 15 residues. Trimming cost V 10 bases and J 0 bases, with 16 bases left between them. The CDR3 loop is CATKSGTGSGNTIYF. The CDR3 bases are TGCGCCACCAAGTCGGGAACGGGCTCTGGAAACACCATATATTTT.

The DNA for the CDR3 is TGCAGCGTTGAGGGACAGGGGTTACCCTATGGCTACACCTTC. This sequence encodes CSVEGQGLPYGYTF. The chain combines TRBV29-1 with TRBJ1-2; 10 nucleotides line up with TRBD1. CDR1 is SQVTM and CDR2 is ANQGSEA in the germline V gene. The CDR3 has 14 amino acids. With 3 bases clipped from V and 4 bases from J, the junction kept 5 bases outside the gene matches. Complete variable domain (other parts from reference TRBV29-1 and TRBJ1-2): SAVISQKPSRDICQRGTSLTIQCQVDSQVTMMFWYRQQPGQSLTLIATANQGSEATYESGFVIDKFPISRPNLTFSTLTVSNMSPEDSSIYLCSVEGQGLPYGYTFGSGTRLTVV.

The rearrangement links TRBV4-1 to TRBJ2-7; TRBD2 aligns across 8 bases. The CDR3 sequence is 17 residues long. Unmatched junction bases numbered 12, after V lost 5 bases and J lost 0 bases. The V gene's germline CDR1 is MGHRA and CDR2 YSYEKL. The CDR3 sequence: CASSGWLAGSFSYEQYF. For the CDR3, the DNA is TGCGCCAGCAGCGGTTGGCTAGCGGGTAGTTTCTCCTACGAGCAGTACTTC.

The chain has TRBV7-9 and TRBJ1-5; tentative D call: TRBD1 (6 bases). This CDR3 spans 15 amino acids. Trimming removed 5 bases at V and 1 base at J, with 12 bases between. In germline, CDR1 is SEHNR, CDR2 FQNEAQ (reference sequence). DNA for the CDR3: TGTGCCAGCAGCAAGGACAGCGGGAGCAATCAGCCCCAGCATTTT. The encoded protein is CASSKDSGSNQPQHF.

This clone turned up a few times. The V call is TRBV7-2, the J call TRBJ2-4; 9 bases fit TRBD1. V dropped 5 bases and J dropped 0; count of bases not matched to a gene: 14. The CDR3 is made up of 19 amino acids. In germline, CDR1 is SGHTA, CDR2 FQGNSA. CDR3 nucleotide sequence: TGTGCCAGCAGCCCTCGAGCCGGGACAGGGAGTCTAGCCAAAAACATTCAGTACTTC. Translation gives CASSPRAGTGSLAKNIQYF. The variable domain in full, completed from reference TRBV7-2 and TRBJ2-4, reads GAGVSQSPSNKVTEKGKDVELRCDPISGHTALYWYRQSLGQGLEFLIYFQGNSAPDKSGLPSDRFSAERTGGSVSTLTIQRTQQEDSAVYLCASSPRAGTGSLAKNIQYFGAGTRLSVL.

In its sample, this clone was seen once. The V and J genes are TRBV7-9 and TRBJ2-1; weak D call: TRBD2 (7 bases). The CDR3 has 15 amino acids. V was pared by 3 bases and J by 1 base, with 10 bases between. The germline V gene has CDR1 SEHNR and CDR2 FQNEAQ (reference sequence). CDR3 region: CASSFGGPSYNEQFF. The CDR3 DNA is TGTGCCAGCAGCTTCGGGGGGCCTTCCTACAATGAGCAGTTCTTC.

This clone showed up just once. This rearrangement joins TRBV5-1 to TRBJ2-5; no clear D. The CDR3 has 15 residues. Deletions cut 1 base from V and 2 bases from J, with 12 bases between. The V gene's germline CDR1 is SGHRS and CDR2 YFSETQ. Here the CDR3 reads CASSLLPGQQETQYF. CDR3 nucleotide sequence: TGCGCCAGCAGCTTGCTACCGGGCCAACAAGAGACCCAGTACTTC.

A remark on this clone: Within the sample, other DNA sequences also encode this same CDR3. The DNA for the CDR3 is TGTGCCAGCAGTCAGGGAATGAACACTGAAGCTTTCTTT. It encodes CASSQGMNTEAFF. The rearrangement joins TRBV6-5 to TRBJ1-1; D possibly corresponds to TRBD1 (5 bases). Germline V lookup: CDR1 MNHEY, CDR2 SVGAGI. V was trimmed by 5 bases and J by 0 bases, leaving 7 bases between them. This CDR3 spans 13 amino acids.

J is TRBJ2-2 and V is TRBV5-1, with 10 bases aligning to TRBD1. The germline gives CDR1 SGHRS, CDR2 YFSETQ. V trimming: 4 bases; J trimming: 3 bases; junction bases outside the gene matches: 3. The CDR3 runs to 15 residues. The CDR3 spells CASSVGTGDTGELFF. In nucleotides, the CDR3 is TGCGCCAGCAGCGTCGGGACAGGGGACACCGGGGAGCTGTTTTTT.

The chain combines TRBV6-4 with TRBJ1-1; D might be TRBD1 (6 bases). V lost 3 bases to trimming and J lost 4 bases, with 12 bases between them. CDR1 MRHNA and CDR2 SNTAGT come from the germline V gene. This CDR3 is 14 amino acids long. The CDR3 reads CASSEGGRSTEAFF. CDR3 nucleotides: TGTGCCAGCAGTGAAGGGGGGCGTAGCACTGAAGCTTTCTTT.

This chain joins TRBV5-6 and TRBJ2-5; TRBD2 is a possible D gene (6 bases). Trimming took 2 bases from V and 0 from J, leaving 11 bases between them. The CDR3 has 15 amino acids. Germline V CDR1 and CDR2: SGHDT, YYEEEE. DNA of the CDR3: TGTGCCAGCAGCTTTTACGGGGGACACCAAGAGACCCAGTACTTC. This translates into CASSFYGGHQETQYF.

The CDR3 loop is CATSRDDGRSGKANSPLHF. DNA of the CDR3: TGTGCCACCAGCAGAGATGACGGTAGGAGTGGGAAGGCAAATTCACCCCTCCACTTT. The chain employs TRBV15 and TRBJ1-6; D not resolved. The CDR3 length is 19 residues. The V end was cut by 0 bases, the J end by 7 bases, with 22 bases between. CDR1 is LNHNV, CDR2 YYDKDF, per germline (reference sequence).